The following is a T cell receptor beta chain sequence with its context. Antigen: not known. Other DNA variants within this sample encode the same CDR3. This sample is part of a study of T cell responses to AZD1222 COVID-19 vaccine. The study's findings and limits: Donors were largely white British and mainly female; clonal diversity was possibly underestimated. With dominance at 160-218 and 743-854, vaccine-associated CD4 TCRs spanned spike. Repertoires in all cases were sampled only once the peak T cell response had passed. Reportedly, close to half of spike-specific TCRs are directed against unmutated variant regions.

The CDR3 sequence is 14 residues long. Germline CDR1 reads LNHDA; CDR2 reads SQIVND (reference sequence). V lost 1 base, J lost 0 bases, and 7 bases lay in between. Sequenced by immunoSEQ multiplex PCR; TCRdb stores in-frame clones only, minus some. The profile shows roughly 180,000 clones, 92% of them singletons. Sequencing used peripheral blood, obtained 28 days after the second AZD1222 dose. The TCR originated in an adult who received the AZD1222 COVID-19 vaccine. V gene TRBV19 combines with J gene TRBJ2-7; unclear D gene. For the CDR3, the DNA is TGTGCCAGTAGTATAGTGGGCAGCTCCTACGAGCAGTACTTC. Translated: CASSIVGSSYEQYF.